Listed here is a single T cell receptor (beta chain). The record originates from a study of OX40 agonist ivuxolimab in advanced cancers. Study in general: Ivuxolimab, an agonist antibody against OX40 (CD134), was given to patients.

This CDR3 is built from 16 residues. Profiled with immunoSEQ multiplex PCR; TCRdb holds only in-frame clones, not every one. The sample carries 96,000 or so clones, about 80% recorded once. This chain uses TRBV21-1 with TRBJ1-3; TRBD1 is the table's D call and was not checked against the DNA. TRBV21-1 is listed as a pseudogene. The origin of this receptor is an adult with an advanced solid tumor such as melanoma, head and neck, liver or kidney cancer. This specimen consisted of CD4+ or CD8+ T cells sorted from blood, obtained in a trial of the OX40 agonist ivuxolimab. As DNA, the CDR3 is TGTGCCAGGACAGGGGCAGGGAGACGCTCTGGAAACACCATATATTTT. This sequence encodes CARTGAGRRSGNTIYF.